The next 6 T cell receptor beta chains were all read from a single sample in a study of cytomegalovirus exposure and HLA in healthy donors. 60 Vbeta and 13 Jbeta primers were used in PCR. Assay: immunoSEQ multiplex PCR; the TCRdb copy retains only in-frame clones and omits some. The table has about 170,000 clones, about three quarters seen once. Specimen: PBMCs. The receptors derive from a female donor in good health and CMV-seronegative.

V usage is TRBV19 and J usage is TRBJ2-6; 7 nucleotides line up with TRBD2. The V and J ends lost 4 bases and 0 bases, in that order; junction bases with no gene match: 15. This CDR3 is 20 amino acids long. Germline lookup yields CDR1 LNHDA and CDR2 SQIVND (reference sequence). For the CDR3, the DNA is TGTGCCAGTAGTAACCGGGACTACCTCTCTCTAGCCTCTGGGGCCAACGTCCTGACTTTC. Its translation: CASSNRDYLSLASGANVLTF.

The rearrangement links TRBV4-3 to TRBJ2-7, with 8 nucleotides matching TRBD1. This CDR3 comprises 14 residues. Germline lookup yields CDR1 LGHNA and CDR2 YSLEER. With V trimmed by 4 bases and J by 8 bases, 10 bases remained unmatched. This CDR3 reads CASSPGQGGYQQYF. DNA of the CDR3: TGCGCCAGCAGCCCTGGACAGGGTGGTTACCAGCAGTACTTC.

The chain joins TRBV11-2 to TRBJ1-2; possibly TRBD1 for D (6 bases). This CDR3 spans 14 amino acids. Trimming removed 3 bases from V and 6 bases from J, with 14 bases in between. Germline loops: CDR1 SGHAT, CDR2 FQNNGV. The CDR3 here is CASSFVAGGDGYTF. DNA for the CDR3: TGTGCCAGCAGCTTTGTTGCGGGGGGCGATGGCTACACCTTC.

Of note for this clone: Other DNA variants within this sample encode the same CDR3. The chain has TRBV18 and TRBJ1-1, with D possibly TRBD1 on 5 matching bases. The CDR3 runs 13 residues. V was trimmed by 3 bases and J by 3 bases, leaving 8 bases between them. In germline, CDR1 is KGHSH, CDR2 LQKENI. CDR3 in amino acids: CASSPSGDTEAFF. In DNA form, the CDR3 reads TGTGCCAGCTCACCGTCGGGGGACACTGAAGCTTTCTTT.

The chain has TRBV19 and TRBJ2-7; 9 nucleotides align to TRBD2. The CDR3 is 13 amino acids. The J segment lost 7 bases and the V segment lost 4 bases, leaving 5 bases of the junction unmatched. Germline V CDR1 and CDR2: LNHDA, SQIVND (reference sequence). For the CDR3, the DNA is TGTGCCAGTAGTAGCCTAGCGGGACGGGAGCAGTACTTC. It specifies CASSSLAGREQYF. Drawing the rest from reference TRBV19 and TRBJ2-7, the complete variable domain is DGGITQSPKYLFRKEGQNVTLSCEQNLNHDAMYWYRQDPGQGLRLIYYSQIVNDFQKGDIAEGYSVSREKKESFPLTVTSAQKNPTAFYLCASSSLAGREQYFGPGTRLTVT.

A note on this clone: This same CDR3 is encoded by further DNA sequences in the sample. This chain connects TRBV10-3 to TRBJ2-7; a weak D match, TRBD1 (6 bases). This CDR3 has 12 residues. In germline, CDR1 is ENHRY, CDR2 SYGVKD. The ends were cut back, 6 bases at V and 7 bases at J, with 13 bases in the middle. CDR3: CAIRKQGNEQYF. In DNA, the CDR3 is TGTGCCATCAGAAAGCAGGGGAATGAGCAGTACTTC.